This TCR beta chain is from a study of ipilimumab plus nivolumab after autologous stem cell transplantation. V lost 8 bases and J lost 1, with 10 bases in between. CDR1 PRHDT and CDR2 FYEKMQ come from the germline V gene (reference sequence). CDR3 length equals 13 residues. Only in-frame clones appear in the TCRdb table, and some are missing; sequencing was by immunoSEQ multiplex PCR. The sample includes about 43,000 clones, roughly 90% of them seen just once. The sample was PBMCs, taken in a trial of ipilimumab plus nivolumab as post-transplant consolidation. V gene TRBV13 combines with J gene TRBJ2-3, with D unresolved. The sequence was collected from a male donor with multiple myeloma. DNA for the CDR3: TGTGCCAGCCGCGCCGGAGGCACAGATACGCAGTATTTT. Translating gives CASRAGGTDTQYF.